The TCR beta chain under discussion was sequenced for a study of T cell clusters in autoimmune cytopenias. CDR3 length: 14 residues. The germline gives CDR1 LNHDA, CDR2 SQIVND (reference sequence). Comments on this clonotype: What it recognizes is unknown.

TRB rearrangements were amplified by touch-down multiplex PCR with mixed TRB-A/B primers. No DNA is given; TCRdb re-called the multiplex PCR reads and lists each CDR3 protein once. The data include about 6,800 distinct CDR3 sequences; the top ten clones carry about 26%. Tens of thousands of genome equivalents of blood DNA were amplified for TRB. Study-wide results and limits: TRB repertoire shifts in secondary cytopenia and chronic lymphocytic leukemia mostly reflected lymphoma, not autoimmunity. Compared with active autoimmune hepatitis patients, healthy donors showed approximately 2.7-fold more exclusive TRB clusters.

Sample: peripheral blood. The sequence was obtained from a human donor with an autoimmune cytopenia or autoimmune hepatitis (not recorded which). This chain links TRBV19 with TRBJ1-5. The CDR3 region is CASSRGRGNQPQHF.